One and the same sample provided the 5 T cell receptor beta chains below, sequenced in a study of T cell responses to AZD1222 COVID-19 vaccine. The data were produced by immunoSEQ multiplex PCR, yet TCRdb's version contains in-frame clones alone and is incomplete. The data contain tens of thousands of clones, about 90% of them singletons. Source: peripheral blood, taken 28 days after the second dose of the MenACWY control vaccine. The source of these receptors is an adult who received the MenACWY meningococcal vaccine as a control.

The rearrangement links TRBV7-7 to TRBJ2-7; 8 bases fit TRBD2. Losses at the gene ends were 4 bases for V and 0 bases for J; bases not matched to a gene: 5. CDR3 length equals 15 residues. The germline V gene encodes CDR1 SSHAT and CDR2 FNYEAQ (reference sequence). DNA of the CDR3: TGTGCCAGCAGCTCCGGACTAGCAAGCTCCTACGAGCAGTACTTC. As protein: CASSSGLASSYEQYF.

The chain uses TRBV5-5 and TRBJ1-2; 7 nucleotides line up with TRBD1. The CDR3 loop spans 14 amino acids. Germline V CDR1 and CDR2: SGHKS, YYEKEE (reference sequence). Losses at the gene ends were 4 bases for V and 2 bases for J; bases not matched to a gene: 5. CDR3 in DNA: TGTGCCAGCAGCCCAAGGGGACAGAACTATGGCTACACCTTC. This codes for CASSPRGQNYGYTF.

This chain links TRBV11-2 with TRBJ1-1; tentatively, D is TRBD1 (6 bases). This CDR3 has 17 amino acids. Trimming took off 6 bases at V and 0 bases at J, with 20 bases between the two ends. Germline lookup yields CDR1 SGHAT and CDR2 FQNNGV. Written as DNA, the CDR3 is TGTGCCAGCAGTCTTATCGCTGGGGACAACCTGAACACTGAAGCTTTCTTT. It encodes CASSLIAGDNLNTEAFF.

The J gene is TRBJ2-3, the V gene TRBV5-5; no reliable D call. CDR1 is SGHKS and CDR2 is YYEKEE in the germline V gene (reference sequence). The CDR3 spans 12 residues. V was pared by 5 bases and J by 1 base, with 5 bases between. For the CDR3, the DNA is TGTGCCAGCAGTGCGGGCACAGATACGCAGTATTTT. It translates to CASSAGTDTQYF. The full variable domain, with the rest looked up from reference TRBV5-5 and TRBJ2-3, is DAGVTQSPTHLIKTRGQQVTLRCSPISGHKSVSWYQQVLGQGPQFIFQYYEKEERGRGNFPDRFSARQFPNYSSELNVNALLLGDSALYLCASSAGTDTQYFGPGTRLTVL.

The chain uses TRBV28 and TRBJ1-6, with a possible D match to TRBD1 (5 bases). The germline CDR1 and CDR2 sequences are MDHEN and SYDVKM. This CDR3 region has 15 residues. Trimming took 4 bases from V and 10 from J, leaving 17 bases between them. In DNA, the CDR3 is TGTGCCAGCAGTTCCGCCGGGACCGGTCAATCACCCCTCCACTTT. Amino acids: CASSSAGTGQSPLHF.